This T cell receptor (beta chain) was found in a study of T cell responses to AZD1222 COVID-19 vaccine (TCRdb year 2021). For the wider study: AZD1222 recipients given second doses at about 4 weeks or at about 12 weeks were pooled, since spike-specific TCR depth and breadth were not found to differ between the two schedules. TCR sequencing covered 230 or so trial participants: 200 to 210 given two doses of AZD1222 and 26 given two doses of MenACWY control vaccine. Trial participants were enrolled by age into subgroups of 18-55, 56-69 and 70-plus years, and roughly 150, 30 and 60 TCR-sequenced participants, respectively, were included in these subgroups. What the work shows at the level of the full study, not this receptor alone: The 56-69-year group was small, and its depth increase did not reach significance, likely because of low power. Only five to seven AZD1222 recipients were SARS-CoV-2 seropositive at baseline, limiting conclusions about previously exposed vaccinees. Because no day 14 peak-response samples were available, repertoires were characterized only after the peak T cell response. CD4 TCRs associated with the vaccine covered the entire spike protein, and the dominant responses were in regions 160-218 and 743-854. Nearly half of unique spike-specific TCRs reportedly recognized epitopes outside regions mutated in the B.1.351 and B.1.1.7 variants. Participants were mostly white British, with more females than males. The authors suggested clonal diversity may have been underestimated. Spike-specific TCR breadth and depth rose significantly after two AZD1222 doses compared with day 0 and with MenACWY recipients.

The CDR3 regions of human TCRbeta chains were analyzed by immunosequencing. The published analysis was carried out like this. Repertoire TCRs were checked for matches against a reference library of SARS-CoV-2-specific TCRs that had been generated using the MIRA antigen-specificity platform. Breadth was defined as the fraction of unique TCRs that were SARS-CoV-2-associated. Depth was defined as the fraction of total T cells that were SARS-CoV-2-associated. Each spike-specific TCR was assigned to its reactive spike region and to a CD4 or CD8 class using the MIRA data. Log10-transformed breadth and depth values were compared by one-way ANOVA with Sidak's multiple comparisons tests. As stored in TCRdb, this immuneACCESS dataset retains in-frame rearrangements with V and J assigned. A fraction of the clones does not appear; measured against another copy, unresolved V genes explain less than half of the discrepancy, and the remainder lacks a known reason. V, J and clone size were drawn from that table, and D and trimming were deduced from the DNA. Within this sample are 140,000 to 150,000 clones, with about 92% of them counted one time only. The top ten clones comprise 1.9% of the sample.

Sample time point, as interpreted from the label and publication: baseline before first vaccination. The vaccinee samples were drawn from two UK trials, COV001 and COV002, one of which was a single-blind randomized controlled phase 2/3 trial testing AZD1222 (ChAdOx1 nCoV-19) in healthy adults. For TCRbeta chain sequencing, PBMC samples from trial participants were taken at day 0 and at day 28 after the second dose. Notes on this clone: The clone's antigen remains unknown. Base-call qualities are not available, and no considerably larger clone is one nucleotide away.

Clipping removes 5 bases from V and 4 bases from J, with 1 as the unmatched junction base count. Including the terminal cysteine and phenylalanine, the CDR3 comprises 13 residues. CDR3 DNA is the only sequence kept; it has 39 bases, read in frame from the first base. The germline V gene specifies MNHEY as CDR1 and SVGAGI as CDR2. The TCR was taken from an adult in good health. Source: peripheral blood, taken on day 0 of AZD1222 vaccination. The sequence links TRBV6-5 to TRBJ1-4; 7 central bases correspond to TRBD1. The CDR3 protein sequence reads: CASSRDSNEKLFF. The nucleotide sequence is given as TGTGCCAGCAGTCGGGACAGTAATGAAAAACTGTTTTTT.